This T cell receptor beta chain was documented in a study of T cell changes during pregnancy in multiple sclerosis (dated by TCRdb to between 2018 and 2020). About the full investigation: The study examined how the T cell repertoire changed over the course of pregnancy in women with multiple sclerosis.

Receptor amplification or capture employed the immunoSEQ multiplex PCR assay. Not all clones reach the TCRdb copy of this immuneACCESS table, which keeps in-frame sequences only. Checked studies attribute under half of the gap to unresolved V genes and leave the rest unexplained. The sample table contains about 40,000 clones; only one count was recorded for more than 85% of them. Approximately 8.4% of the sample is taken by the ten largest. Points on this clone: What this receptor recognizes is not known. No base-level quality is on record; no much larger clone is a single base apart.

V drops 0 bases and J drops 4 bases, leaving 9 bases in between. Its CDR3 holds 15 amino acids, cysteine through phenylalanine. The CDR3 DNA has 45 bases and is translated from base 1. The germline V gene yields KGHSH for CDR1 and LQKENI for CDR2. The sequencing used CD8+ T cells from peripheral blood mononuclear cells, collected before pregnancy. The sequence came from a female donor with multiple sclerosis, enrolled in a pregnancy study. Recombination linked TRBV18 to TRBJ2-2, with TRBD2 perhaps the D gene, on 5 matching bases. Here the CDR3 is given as CASSPPDSSTGELFF. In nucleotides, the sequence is TGTGCCAGCTCACCACCGGACTCCAGCACCGGGGAGCTGTTTTTT. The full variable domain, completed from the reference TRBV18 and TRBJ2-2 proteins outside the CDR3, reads NAGVMQNPRHLVRRRGQEARLRCSPMKGHSHVYWYRQLPEEGLKFMVYLQKENIIDESGMPKERFSAEFPKEGPSILRIQQVVRGDSAAYFCASSPPDSSTGELFFGEGSRLTVL.